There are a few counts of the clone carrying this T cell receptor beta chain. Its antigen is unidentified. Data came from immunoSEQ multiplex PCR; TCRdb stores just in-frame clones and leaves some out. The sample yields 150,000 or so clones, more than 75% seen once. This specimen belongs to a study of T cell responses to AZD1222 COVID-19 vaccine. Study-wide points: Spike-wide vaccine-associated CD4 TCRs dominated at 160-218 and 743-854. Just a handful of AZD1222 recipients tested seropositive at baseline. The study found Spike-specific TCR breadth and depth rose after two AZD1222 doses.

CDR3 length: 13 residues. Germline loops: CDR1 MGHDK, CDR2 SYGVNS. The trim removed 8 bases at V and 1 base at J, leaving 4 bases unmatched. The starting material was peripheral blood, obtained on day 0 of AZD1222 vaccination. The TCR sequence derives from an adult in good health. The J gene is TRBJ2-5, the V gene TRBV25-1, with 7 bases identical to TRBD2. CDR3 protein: CASESGIQETQYF. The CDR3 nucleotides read TGTGCCAGCGAGAGCGGGATCCAAGAGACCCAGTACTTC.